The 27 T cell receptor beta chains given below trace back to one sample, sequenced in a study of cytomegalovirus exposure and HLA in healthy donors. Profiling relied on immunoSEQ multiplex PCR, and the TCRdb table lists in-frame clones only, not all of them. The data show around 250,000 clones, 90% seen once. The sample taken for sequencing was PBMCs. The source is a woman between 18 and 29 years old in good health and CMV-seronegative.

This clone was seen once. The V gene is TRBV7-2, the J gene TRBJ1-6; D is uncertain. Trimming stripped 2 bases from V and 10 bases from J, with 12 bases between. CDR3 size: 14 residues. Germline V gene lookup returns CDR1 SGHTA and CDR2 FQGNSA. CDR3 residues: CASSLSFGNSPLHF. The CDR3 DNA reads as TGTGCCAGCAGCTTAAGTTTCGGGAACTCACCCCTCCACTTT.

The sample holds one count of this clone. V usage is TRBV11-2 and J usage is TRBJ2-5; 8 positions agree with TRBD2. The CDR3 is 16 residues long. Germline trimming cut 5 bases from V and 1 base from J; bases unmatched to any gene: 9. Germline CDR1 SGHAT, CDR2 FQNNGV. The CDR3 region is CASSLAGGGPQETQYF. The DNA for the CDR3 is TGTGCCAGCAGCCTAGCCGGGGGGGGCCCCCAAGAGACCCAGTACTTC. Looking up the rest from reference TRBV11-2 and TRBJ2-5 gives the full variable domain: EAGVAQSPRYKIIEKRQSVAFWCNPISGHATLYWYQQILGQGPKLLIQFQNNGVVDDSQLPKDRFSAERLKGVDSTLKIQPAKLEDSAVYLCASSLAGGGPQETQYFGPGTRLLVL.

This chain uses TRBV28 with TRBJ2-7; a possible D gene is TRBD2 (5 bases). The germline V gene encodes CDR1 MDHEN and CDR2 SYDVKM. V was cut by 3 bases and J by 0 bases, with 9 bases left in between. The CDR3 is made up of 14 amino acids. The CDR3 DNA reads TGTGCCAGCAGTTTTGCCCGGGACTCCTACGAGCAGTACGTC. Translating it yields CASSFARDSYEQYV.

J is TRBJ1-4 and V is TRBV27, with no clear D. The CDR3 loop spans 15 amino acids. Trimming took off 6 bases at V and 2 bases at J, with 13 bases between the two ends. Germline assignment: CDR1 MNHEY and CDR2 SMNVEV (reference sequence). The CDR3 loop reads CASSFNTATNEKLFF. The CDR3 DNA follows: TGTGCCAGCAGCTTCAATACAGCTACTAATGAAAAACTGTTTTTT.

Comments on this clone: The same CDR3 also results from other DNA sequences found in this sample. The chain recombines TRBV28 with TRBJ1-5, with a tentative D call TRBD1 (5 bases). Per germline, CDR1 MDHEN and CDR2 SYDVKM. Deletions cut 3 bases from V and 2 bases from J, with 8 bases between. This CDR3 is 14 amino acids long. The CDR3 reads CASSLGGGNQPQHF. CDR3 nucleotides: TGTGCCAGCAGTTTGGGGGGGGGCAATCAGCCCCAGCATTTT.

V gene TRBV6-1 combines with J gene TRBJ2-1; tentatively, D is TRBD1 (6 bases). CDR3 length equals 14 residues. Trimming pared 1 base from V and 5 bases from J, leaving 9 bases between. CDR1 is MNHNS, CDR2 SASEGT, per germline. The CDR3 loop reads CASSEGTADNEQFF. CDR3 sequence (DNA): TGTGCCAGCAGTGAAGGGACAGCCGACAATGAGCAGTTCTTC.

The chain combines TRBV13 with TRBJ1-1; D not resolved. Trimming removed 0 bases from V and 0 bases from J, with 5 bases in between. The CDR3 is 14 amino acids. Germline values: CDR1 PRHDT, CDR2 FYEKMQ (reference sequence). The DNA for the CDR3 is TGTGCCAGCAGCTTAGGACAGATGAACACTGAAGCTTTCTTT. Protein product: CASSLGQMNTEAFF.

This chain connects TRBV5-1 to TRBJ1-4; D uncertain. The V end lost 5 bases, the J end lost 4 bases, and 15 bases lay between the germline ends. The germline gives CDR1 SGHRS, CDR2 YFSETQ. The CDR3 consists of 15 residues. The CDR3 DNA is TGCGCCAGCAGTAAGAATGGACGGGATAATGAAAAACTGTTTTTT. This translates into CASSKNGRDNEKLFF.

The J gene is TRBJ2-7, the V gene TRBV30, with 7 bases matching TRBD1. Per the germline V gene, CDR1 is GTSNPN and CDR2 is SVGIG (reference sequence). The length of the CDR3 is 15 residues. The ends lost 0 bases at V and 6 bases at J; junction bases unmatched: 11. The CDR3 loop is CAWSVEGAPLGEQYF. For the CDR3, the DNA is TGTGCCTGGAGTGTTGAGGGGGCCCCCTTGGGCGAGCAGTACTTC. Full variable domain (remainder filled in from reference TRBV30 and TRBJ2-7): SQTIHQWPATLVQPVGSPLSLECTVEGTSNPNLYWYRQAAGRGLQLLFYSVGIGQISSEVPQNLSASRPQDRQFILSSKKLLLSDSGFYLCAWSVEGAPLGEQYFGPGTRLTVT.

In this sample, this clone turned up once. DNA of the CDR3: TGTGCCAGCAGCCAGACAGGGAACACTGAAGCTTTCTTT. Translating it yields CASSQTGNTEAFF. The chain links TRBV27 to TRBJ1-1; a weak D match, TRBD1 (6 bases). Per the germline V gene, CDR1 is MNHEY and CDR2 is SMNVEV (reference sequence). This CDR3 spans 13 amino acids. V lost 6 bases and J 1 base, leaving 9 bases between the germline ends.

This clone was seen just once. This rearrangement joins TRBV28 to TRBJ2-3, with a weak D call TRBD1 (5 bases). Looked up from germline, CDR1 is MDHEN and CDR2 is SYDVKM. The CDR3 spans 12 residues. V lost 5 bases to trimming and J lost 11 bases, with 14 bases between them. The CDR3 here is CASSLDKERQYF. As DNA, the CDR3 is TGTGCCAGCAGTCTGGACAAAGAGAGGCAGTATTTT.

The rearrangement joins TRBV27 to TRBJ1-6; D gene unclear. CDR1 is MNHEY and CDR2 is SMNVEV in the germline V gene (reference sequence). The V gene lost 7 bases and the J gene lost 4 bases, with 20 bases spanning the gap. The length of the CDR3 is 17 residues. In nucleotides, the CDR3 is TGTGCCAGCACCGGCGTGGGCATAGACCCTTATAATTCACCCCTCCACTTT. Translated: CASTGVGIDPYNSPLHF.

The chain's CDR3 is CASSLDSRTGELFF. The CDR3 region has the DNA TGCGCCAGCAGCTTGGATTCCCGCACCGGGGAGCTGTTTTTT. The genes are TRBV5-1 and TRBJ2-2, with D unresolved. V was shortened by 0 bases and J by 4 bases, with 7 bases between the two germline ends. Germline-derived CDR1 and CDR2 are SGHRS and YFSETQ. CDR3 length: 14 residues.

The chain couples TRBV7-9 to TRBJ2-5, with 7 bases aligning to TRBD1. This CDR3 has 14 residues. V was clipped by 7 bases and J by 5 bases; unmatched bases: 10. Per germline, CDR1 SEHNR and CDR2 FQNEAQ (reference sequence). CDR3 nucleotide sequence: TGTGCCAGCACAGGGAACAGGGGAATCGAGACCCAGTACTTC. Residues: CASTGNRGIETQYF. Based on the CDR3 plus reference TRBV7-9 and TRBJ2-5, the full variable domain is DTGVSQNPRHKITKRGQNVTFRCDPISEHNRLYWYRQTLGQGPEFLTYFQNEAQLEKSRLLSDRFSAERPKGSFSTLEIQRTEQGDSAMYLCASTGNRGIETQYFGPGTRLLVL.

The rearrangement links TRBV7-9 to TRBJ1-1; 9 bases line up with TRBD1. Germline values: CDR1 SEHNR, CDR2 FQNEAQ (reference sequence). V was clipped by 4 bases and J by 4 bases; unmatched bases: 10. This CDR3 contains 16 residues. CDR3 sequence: CASSSTRDRVSTEAFF. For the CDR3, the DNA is TGTGCCAGCAGCTCGACCCGGGACAGGGTATCCACTGAAGCTTTCTTT. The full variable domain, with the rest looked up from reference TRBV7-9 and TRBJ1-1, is DTGVSQNPRHKITKRGQNVTFRCDPISEHNRLYWYRQTLGQGPEFLTYFQNEAQLEKSRLLSDRFSAERPKGSFSTLEIQRTEQGDSAMYLCASSSTRDRVSTEAFFGQGTRLTVV.

The DNA for the CDR3 is TGTGCCAGCAGCCGGACAGGGGTTAGGCCCCAGCATTTT. Protein product: CASSRTGVRPQHF. The J gene is TRBJ1-5, the V gene TRBV7-2; 9 nucleotides line up with TRBD1. Looked up from germline, CDR1 is SGHTA and CDR2 is FQGNSA. The CDR3 runs 13 residues. With 5 bases clipped from V and 9 bases from J, the junction kept 5 bases outside the gene matches. The full variable domain, in which reference TRBV7-2 and TRBJ1-5 provide the parts outside the CDR3, is GAGVSQSPSNKVTEKGKDVELRCDPISGHTALYWYRQSLGQGLEFLIYFQGNSAPDKSGLPSDRFSAERTGGSVSTLTIQRTQQEDSAVYLCASSRTGVRPQHFGDGTRLSIL.

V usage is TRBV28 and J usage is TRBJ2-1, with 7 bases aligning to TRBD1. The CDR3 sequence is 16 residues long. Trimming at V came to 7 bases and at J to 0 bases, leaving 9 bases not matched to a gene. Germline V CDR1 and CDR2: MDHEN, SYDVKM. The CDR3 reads CASTIPGQSSYNEQFF. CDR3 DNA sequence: TGTGCCAGCACCATACCGGGACAGAGCTCCTACAATGAGCAGTTCTTC.

The CDR3, as DNA: TGCGCCAGCAGCCCCCCTTCAGGGGGCGCAGACTATGGCTACACCTTC. It translates to CASSPPSGGADYGYTF. This chain uses TRBV5-1 with TRBJ1-2; TRBD1 aligns across 8 bases. V was pared by 4 bases and J by 3 bases, with 11 bases of the junction left unmatched. The germline gives CDR1 SGHRS, CDR2 YFSETQ. The CDR3 has 16 residues.

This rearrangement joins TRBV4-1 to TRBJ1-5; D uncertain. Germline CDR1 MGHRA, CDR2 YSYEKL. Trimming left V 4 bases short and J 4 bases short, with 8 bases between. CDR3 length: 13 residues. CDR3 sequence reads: CASSLDRNQPQHF. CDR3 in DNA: TGCGCCAGCAGCCTAGACCGGAATCAGCCCCAGCATTTT.

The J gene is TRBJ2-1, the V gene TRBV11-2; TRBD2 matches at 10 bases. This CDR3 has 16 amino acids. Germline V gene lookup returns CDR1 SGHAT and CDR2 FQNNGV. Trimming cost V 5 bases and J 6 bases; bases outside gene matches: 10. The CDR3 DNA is TGTGCCAGCAGCGCCCATCTAGCGGGGGATGTCAATGAGCAGTTCTTC. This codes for CASSAHLAGDVNEQFF.

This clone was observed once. The CDR3 here is CASSLTGPGELFF. The CDR3 DNA sequence: TGTGCCAGCAGTCTTACAGGGCCCGGGGAGCTGTTTTTT. The rearrangement links TRBV6-5 to TRBJ2-2, with a weak D call TRBD1 (6 bases). Germline assignment: CDR1 MNHEY and CDR2 SVGAGI. The CDR3 consists of 13 residues. Trimming removed 5 bases at V and 6 bases at J, with 10 bases between.

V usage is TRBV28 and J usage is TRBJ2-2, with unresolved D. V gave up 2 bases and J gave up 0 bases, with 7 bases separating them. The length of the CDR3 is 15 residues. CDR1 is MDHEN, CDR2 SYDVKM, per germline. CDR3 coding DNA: TGTGCCAGCAGTTTAACAGTTACGAACACCGGGGAGCTGTTTTTT. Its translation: CASSLTVTNTGELFF.

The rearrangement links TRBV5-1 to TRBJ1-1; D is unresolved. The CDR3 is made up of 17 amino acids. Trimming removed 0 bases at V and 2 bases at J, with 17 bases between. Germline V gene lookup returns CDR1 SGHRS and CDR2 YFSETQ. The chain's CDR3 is CASSLAISWAPNTEAFF. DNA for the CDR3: TGCGCCAGCAGCTTGGCCATTTCCTGGGCCCCAAACACTGAAGCTTTCTTT.

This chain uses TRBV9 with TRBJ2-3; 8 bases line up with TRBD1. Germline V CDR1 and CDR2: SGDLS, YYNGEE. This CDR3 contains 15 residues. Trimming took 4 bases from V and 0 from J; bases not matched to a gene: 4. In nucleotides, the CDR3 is TGTGCCAGCAGCATCCGACAGGGGAGCACAGATACGCAGTATTTT. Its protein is CASSIRQGSTDTQYF.

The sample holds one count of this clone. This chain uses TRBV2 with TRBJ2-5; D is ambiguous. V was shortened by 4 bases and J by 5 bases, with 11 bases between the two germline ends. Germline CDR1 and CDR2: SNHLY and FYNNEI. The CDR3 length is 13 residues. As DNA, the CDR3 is TGTGCCAGCAGTGCCCCCGTAGTGGAGACCCAGTACTTC. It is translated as CASSAPVVETQYF.

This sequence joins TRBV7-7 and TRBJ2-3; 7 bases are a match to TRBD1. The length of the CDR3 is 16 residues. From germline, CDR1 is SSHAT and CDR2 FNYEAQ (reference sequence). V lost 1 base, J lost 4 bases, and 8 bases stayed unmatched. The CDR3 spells CASSLGATGYPDTQYF. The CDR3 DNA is TGTGCCAGCAGCTTAGGAGCGACAGGGTACCCAGATACGCAGTATTTT.

CDR3 DNA: TGTGCCAGCAGTGACAGGGGGTACGAGCAGTACTTC. Translation gives CASSDRGYEQYF. The chain carries TRBV2 and TRBJ2-7, with 7 bases fitting TRBD1. J lost 4 bases, V lost 3 bases, and 0 bases had no gene match. The CDR3 consists of 12 residues. Germline V gives CDR1 SNHLY, CDR2 FYNNEI.